One and the same sample provided the 23 T cell receptor beta chains below, sequenced in a study of blood T cell repertoires in COVID-19. Generated by immunoSEQ multiplex PCR, the TCRdb table keeps only in-frame clones and is missing some. The repertoire holds 14,000 to 15,000 clones, with around 85% as singletons. The sequencing sample was made of peripheral blood. The receptor source for this set is a human donor in a cohort sampled during active COVID-19.

This chain uses TRBV9 with TRBJ2-7; D ambiguous. The CDR3 runs 15 residues. Germline V lookup: CDR1 SGDLS, CDR2 YYNGEE. Trimming removed 3 bases from V and 6 bases from J, with 19 bases in between. The CDR3 protein is CASSDSLGPSREQYF. CDR3 coding DNA: TGTGCCAGCAGCGACTCCCTTGGGCCCTCCCGCGAGCAGTACTTC.

DNA for the CDR3: TGTGCCAGCAGTCCTAGCGGGGGACCTGCAGATACGCAGTATTTT. Its protein is CASSPSGGPADTQYF. The chain is built from TRBV2 and TRBJ2-3; 10 bases line up with TRBD2. CDR1 SNHLY and CDR2 FYNNEI come from the germline V gene. V was clipped by 5 bases and J by 4 bases; unmatched bases: 6. The length of the CDR3 is 15 residues.

V usage is TRBV15 and J usage is TRBJ2-1; possibly TRBD1 for D (5 bases). The CDR3 consists of 15 residues. V gave up 1 base and J gave up 1 base, with 8 bases separating them. In germline, CDR1 is LNHNV, CDR2 YYDKDF (reference sequence). The chain's CDR3 is CATSRGTHSYNEQFF. DNA for the CDR3: TGTGCCACCAGCAGAGGGACACATTCCTACAATGAGCAGTTCTTC.

The V gene is TRBV10-3, the J gene TRBJ2-1; 12 positions agree with TRBD2. The trim removed 4 bases at V and 8 bases at J, leaving 12 bases unmatched. This CDR3 has 17 amino acids. Germline V gene sequence: CDR1 ENHRY, CDR2 SYGVKD. The CDR3 nucleotides read TGTGCCATCAGTGGGGCCCAGCTAGCGGGGGGGCGCTATGAGCAGTTCTTC. It specifies CAISGAQLAGGRYEQFF.

V gene TRBV7-9 combines with J gene TRBJ1-1; D ambiguous. Deletions cut 5 bases from V and 12 bases from J, with 16 bases between. The CDR3 consists of 12 residues. CDR1 SEHNR and CDR2 FQNEAQ come from the germline V gene (reference sequence). CDR3 residues: CASSTVGDLPFF. CDR3 bases: TGTGCCAGCAGCACCGTGGGAGATTTGCCTTTCTTT.

V is TRBV19 and J is TRBJ1-2, with 8 positions matching TRBD1. The germline V gene encodes CDR1 LNHDA and CDR2 SQIVND (reference sequence). The junction had 4 bases not matched to a gene; V was cut back by 10 bases and J by 6 bases. The CDR3 spans 11 residues. The CDR3 DNA reads TGTGCCACCCTACAGGGGGATGGCTACACCTTC. Protein product: CATLQGDGYTF.

The chain has TRBV6-2 or TRBV6-3 and TRBJ1-5; 7 nucleotides align to TRBD1. The CDR3 totals 14 residues. V shed 5 bases and J 5 bases; nucleotides not matched to a gene: 6. CDR1 is MNHEY, CDR2 SVGEGT, per germline. The CDR3 DNA follows: TGTGCCAGCAGTGTGGGACAGACGCATCAGCCCCAGCATTTT. Its protein is CASSVGQTHQPQHF.

The count of this clone is one. The chain joins TRBV2 to TRBJ2-5, with 11 bases lining up with TRBD2. Per germline, CDR1 SNHLY and CDR2 FYNNEI. Unmatched junction bases numbered 3, after V lost 6 bases and J lost 0 bases. The CDR3 is 15 residues long. Here the CDR3 DNA reads TGTGCCAGCAGGATACTAGCGGGGGACCAAGAGACCCAGTACTTC. Translating gives CASRILAGDQETQYF.

CDR3 loop: CASSYLGTGLTEAFF. As DNA, the CDR3 is TGTGCCAGCAGTTACTTGGGGACAGGGTTGACTGAAGCTTTCTTT. This sequence joins TRBV6-5 and TRBJ1-1, with 9 bases lining up with TRBD1. CDR3 length: 15 residues. The V and J ends lost 1 base and 5 bases, in that order; junction bases with no gene match: 5. CDR1 and CDR2 (germline): MNHEY, SVGAGI.

The chain has TRBV3-1 (or the pseudogene TRBV3-2) and TRBJ1-3; D remains unclear. The CDR3 length is 14 residues. Deletions cut 0 bases from V and 0 bases from J, with 3 bases between. Germline lookup yields CDR1 LGHDT and CDR2 YNNKEL (reference sequence). CDR3 region: CASSQDNSGNTIYF. DNA for the CDR3: TGTGCCAGCAGCCAAGACAACTCTGGAAACACCATATATTTT.

V is TRBV5-4 and J is TRBJ1-5; D remains unclear. Between the trimmed V and J ends, which lost 4 bases and 7 bases, there was a span of 9 bases. The CDR3 has 12 amino acids. CDR1 and CDR2 (germline): SGHNT, YYREEE (reference sequence). Here the CDR3 DNA reads TGTGCCAGCAGCCAGGTGGGCCAGCCCCAGCATTTT. Translating it yields CASSQVGQPQHF.

This clone appeared a few times. V and J are TRBV19 and TRBJ2-7, with a weak D call TRBD2 (5 bases). Looked up from germline, CDR1 is LNHDA and CDR2 is SQIVND (reference sequence). There are 15 residues in the CDR3. Trimming removed 5 bases at V and 1 base at J, with 15 bases between. The DNA of the CDR3 is TGTGCCAGTAGTTCGGGCCCCACGGGGTCCTACGAGCAGTACTTC. Protein sequence: CASSSGPTGSYEQYF.

The gene calls are TRBV4-3 and TRBJ2-6; 8 bases agree with TRBD2. Per the germline V gene, CDR1 is LGHNA and CDR2 is YSLEER. The V gene end was trimmed by 0 bases and the J gene end by 0 bases; junction bases not matched to a gene: 13. This CDR3 has 21 amino acids. This CDR3 reads CASSQDPSGGLLLSGANVLTF. DNA of the CDR3: TGCGCCAGCAGCCAAGATCCCAGCGGGGGCCTCCTCCTCTCTGGGGCCAACGTCCTGACTTTC.

This clone was seen just once. The CDR3 loop is CASSSRLQETQYF. The CDR3 DNA sequence: TGTGCCAGCAGCTCGAGGCTCCAAGAGACCCAGTACTTC. The chain couples TRBV7-9 to TRBJ2-5; no clear D. Deletions cut 4 bases from V and 1 base from J, with 7 bases between. CDR1 is SEHNR and CDR2 is FQNEAQ in the germline V gene (reference sequence). The CDR3 loop spans 13 amino acids.

The chain employs TRBV18 and TRBJ1-3; D is unresolved. The germline V and J ends were trimmed by 3 bases and 0 bases, with 12 bases remaining between them. Germline lookup yields CDR1 KGHSH and CDR2 LQKENI. This CDR3 comprises 16 residues. The CDR3 bases are TGTGCCAGCTCACCGAGGAGGGAGTTCTCTGGAAACACCATATATTTT. This encodes CASSPRREFSGNTIYF.

The chain employs TRBV4-3 and TRBJ2-3; 8 nucleotides align to TRBD2. The trim removed 0 bases at V and 2 bases at J, leaving 1 base unmatched. The CDR3 totals 15 residues. Germline V gives CDR1 LGHNA, CDR2 YSLEER. The CDR3 DNA reads TGCGCCAGCAGCCAAGAAGCGGGAGCCACAGATACGCAGTATTTT. Amino acid sequence: CASSQEAGATDTQYF.

This chain links TRBV6-5 with TRBJ1-1; weak D call: TRBD1 (5 bases). V was pared by 2 bases and J by 7 bases, with 14 bases between. CDR1 is MNHEY and CDR2 is SVGAGI in the germline V gene. This CDR3 is built from 14 residues. The CDR3 nucleotides read TGTGCCAGCAGTTACATGTCAGGGTTTGGTGAAGCTTTCTTT. Its protein is CASSYMSGFGEAFF.

CDR3: CASSPLPGRGGTDTQYF. CDR3 sequence (DNA): TGTGCCAGCAGCCCCCTACCGGGGCGGGGGGGCACAGATACGCAGTATTTT. The rearrangement links TRBV6-2 or TRBV6-3 to TRBJ2-3, with 8 positions matching TRBD2. Germline CDR1 is MNHEY and CDR2 is SVGEGT. After removal of 6 bases from V and 1 base from J, the junction contained 12 bases not matched to a gene. The CDR3 totals 17 residues.

This chain joins TRBV7-2 and TRBJ2-5; 7 nucleotides match TRBD2. J gave up 1 base and V 5 bases, and 10 bases lay outside the gene matches. The germline V gene encodes CDR1 SGHTA and CDR2 FQGNSA. The CDR3 is 16 residues long. The CDR3: CASSAVRGWFQETQYF. The CDR3 bases are TGTGCCAGCAGCGCGGTGCGGGGGTGGTTCCAAGAGACCCAGTACTTC.

The chain joins TRBV18 to TRBJ2-5, with TRBD1 matching over 7 bases. V dropped 0 bases and J dropped 5; count of bases not matched to a gene: 6. Per the germline V gene, CDR1 is KGHSH and CDR2 is LQKENI. The CDR3 runs 15 residues. The CDR3 bases are TGTGCCAGCTCACCACCCCCGACAGGGCTGGAGACCCAGTACTTC. It codes for CASSPPPTGLETQYF.

V is TRBV7-9 and J is TRBJ2-5; the match to TRBD1 covers 7 bases. The CDR3 contains 15 residues. Looked up from germline, CDR1 is SEHNR and CDR2 is FQNEAQ (reference sequence). Unmatched junction bases numbered 8, after V lost 5 bases and J lost 2 bases. CDR3 sequence (DNA): TGTGCCAGCAGCCGGGGACAGCCGATTCAAGAGACCCAGTACTTC. The encoded protein is CASSRGQPIQETQYF. Filled out from reference TRBV7-9 and TRBJ2-5, the complete variable domain reads DTGVSQNPRHKITKRGQNVTFRCDPISEHNRLYWYRQTLGQGPEFLTYFQNEAQLEKSRLLSDRFSAERPKGSFSTLEIQRTEQGDSAMYLCASSRGQPIQETQYFGPGTRLLVL.

This clone was counted between two and nine times. The chain is built from TRBV5-5 and TRBJ1-1; the D is unclear. Germline CDR1 is SGHKS and CDR2 is YYEKEE (reference sequence). V was clipped by 0 bases and J by 0 bases, with 6 bases between them. The CDR3 length is 14 residues. CDR3 amino acids: CASSLDSMNTEAFF. The CDR3 DNA reads as TGTGCCAGCAGCTTGGACAGCATGAACACTGAAGCTTTCTTT.

This clone occurred once. V is TRBV5-5 and J is TRBJ2-5; D possibly corresponds to TRBD1 (5 bases). This CDR3 region has 13 residues. The ends were cut back, 4 bases at V and 5 bases at J, with 12 bases in the middle. CDR1 SGHKS and CDR2 YYEKEE come from the germline V gene (reference sequence). CDR3 DNA: TGTGCCAGCAGCCAAGGACATTTGGAGACCCAGTACTTC. Its protein product is CASSQGHLETQYF.